This T cell receptor (beta chain) stems from a study of cytomegalovirus exposure and HLA in healthy donors (dated by TCRdb to about 2017). With regard to the full study: An earlier analysis of fewer than 750 of the donors reported roughly 300 Gb of sequence data and about 120 million unique TCR beta sequences obtained from some 200 million T cells. An early release covering roughly 640 HLA-typed donors comprised about 310 gigabases of sequencing data and about 90 million unique TCR sequences. Of the roughly 410 genotyped donors, 70% to 90% were placed in the genetic ancestry cluster associated with self-reported Caucasian donors. The study aimed to test whether cataloging public T cell receptors could reveal signatures of past pathogen exposure. Using immunosequencing, the study profiled T cell repertoires from about 650 subjects and related those repertoires to cytomegalovirus serostatus. Along with the approximately 700-subject first cohort, a separate validation cohort of roughly 110 different subjects was used. The study combined high-throughput TCR immunosequencing, statistical association of individual TCRs with disease status, and machine learning to predict cytomegalovirus infection status. A later analysis re-analyzed previously published TCR beta repertoires from 666 donors and added high-resolution HLA genotyping to study TCR occurrence patterns. Rather than drawing on any new phenotypic data, the later analysis identified candidate immune exposures from TCR beta sequences and the way those sequences occurred across donors. To decide whether each TCR beta V gene segment behaved as functional or pseudogenic, an earlier analysis of some 600 of the donors relied on high-throughput TCR beta sequencing. Donor age, sex, ethnicity and CMV serostatus were compiled together with the repertoire data. A later genetic analysis took genome-wide SNP genotypes for 398 of the 666 donors and used that subset as a discovery cohort. All discovery cohort repertoires had been generated on a single sequencing platform. HLA typing covered class I and class II loci at four-digit resolution. Typing coverage varied by locus: 629-630 donors for A, B, C, DRB1 and DQB1; roughly 520 for DQA1; nearly 610 for DPA1; approximately 470 for DPB1. Roughly five DR-DQ haplotypes were handled as single units for association and clustering, since linkage in the cohort was strong. Among 300 to 450 genotyped donors of the cohort, an average of 235,054 unique TCR beta nucleotide sequences were sequenced per donor, about a sixth of them non-productive. What the work shows at the level of the full study, not this receptor alone: Cytomegalovirus status was reported to be diagnosed by the classifier with high specificity and sensitivity in both the original and validation cohorts. In an earlier analysis of a few hundred of the donors, most TCR beta V segments were observed in productive rearrangements about 90% or about 30% of the time, broadly matching IMGT annotations. Most CMV-associated TCR beta chains appeared to be HLA-restricted in a later analysis, and the HLA associations seemed to be driven largely by CMV exposure. While some public TCRs were present in many individuals, most TCR sequences turned up only very rarely across donors. The study listed 164 TCR beta chains as associated with cytomegalovirus. This cohort had only TCR beta chains sequenced, and the lack of alpha or paired-chain data limited which features could be detected. The sequencing pipeline was judged likely to have produced a cluster of highly shared sequence variants as a technical artifact. Because counts were too low, about 18 rarely observed V segments, including chromosome 9 orphons, were left out of the earlier analysis of about 500 of the donors. In a later analysis, several top co-occurrence clusters were reported to appear linked to parvovirus B19, influenza, CMV and Epstein-Barr virus. When HLA alleles, especially DR and DQ, strongly co-occurred, attributing TCR associations to individual alleles was difficult. A further reported finding was that TCR beta sequences accurately predicted the HLA-A and HLA-B alleles for most subjects in the first cohort. Immune exposure information for the cohort was limited to CMV serostatus. Because HLA typing was unavailable for some donors at each locus, only the typed subset was used in association tests. In vitro tests confirmed that three of the cytomegalovirus-associated TCR beta chains recognize cytomegalovirus antigens. V-gene and J-gene trimming of TCR beta chains was associated with a missense DCLRE1C variant in a later genetic analysis, and the association was replicated in an independent cohort. Some IMGT-functional V segments, including TRBV6-2 and TRBV6-3, could not be distinguished by the 87-base-pair reads and were therefore excluded. A later analysis found that HLA-associated TCR beta chains were more clonally expanded and had lower generation probabilities than equally common non-associated chains. Linkage disequilibrium might explain the correlated functional status among segregating V segments, but an unknown experimental factor could not be excluded. Presence/absence analyses assumed roughly uniform sequencing depth across donors, an assumption that may not hold. At a false discovery rate of 0.05, a later analysis linked some 17,000 TCR beta sequences to specific HLA alleles. The authors suggested that the approach could potentially be extended to other disease states and immunological phenotypes. In a later analysis, the rate of TCR association differed among HLA loci, with DRB1 alleles having the most associated TCRs and HLA-C alleles having the fewest. In a later genetic analysis, fewer N-insertions in productive TCRs were reported among donors in an Asian-associated ancestry cluster than the roughly 670-donor mean.

CDR1 and CDR2, looked up from the germline V gene, are MRHNA and SNTAGT. There are 15 amino acids in the CDR3, from cysteine to phenylalanine inclusive. Kept here is only the CDR3 DNA, which spans 45 bases and is read in frame from base 1. Germline trimming amounts to 2 bases on V and 12 bases on J, with 8 as the count of junction bases outside the gene matches. On this clone itself: Which antigen it targets is not known. The input lacks base qualities; no much larger clone sits a single base away.

Libraries were prepared through the immunoSEQ multiplex PCR assay. For the multiplex PCR, a mixture combining 60 forward primers for TCR Vbeta segments and 13 reverse primers for TCR Jbeta segments was used. Amplification of the CDR3 region of rearranged TCR beta genes was performed with a multiplex PCR assay on genomic DNA. The Illumina HiSeq System was used to sequence the amplified TCR beta libraries as 87-base-pair reads. The original methods were these. A later analysis tallied approximately 87 million unique TCR beta chains across the 660 or so repertoires, and approximately 12 million of those chains were shared by two or more donors. To remove PCR and sequencing errors, raw reads were error-corrected and collapsed into unique sequences using a nearest-neighbor algorithm that merged closely related sequences. To assign V, D and J gene segments, CDR3 sequences were aligned to IMGT reference sequences. For a sequence to be retained, a match of at least six nucleotides was required to both a V gene segment and a J gene segment. Rearrangements were called productive when the CDR3 lacked stop codons and stayed in frame with V and J; all others were non-productive. Following IMGT convention, CDR3 was defined as the stretch from the second conserved V-encoded cysteine to the conserved J-encoded phenylalanine. The earlier analysis of about 590 of the donors excluded sequences that lacked an unambiguous match to a single V gene segment. In an earlier analysis of around 600 of the donors, V segments were called functional above 56.7% productive rearrangements and were called segregating when the between-donor standard deviation exceeded 5%. To diagnose cytomegalovirus status from the catalog of TCR beta chain sequences, a statistical classification framework was built. V and J gene assignment, in a later analysis, came from comparing TCR nucleotide sequences with IMGT/GENE-DB human TR gene sequences. Using the TCRdist pipeline, a later analysis assigned CDR3 sequences along with most-parsimonious VDJ recombination scenarios. In a later analysis, each TCR beta chain was defined by its CDR3 amino acid sequence together with its V-gene family, and reads without a unique V-gene family were excluded. To address suspected cross-contamination and a sequencing artifact, a later analysis removed roughly 580 highly shared, low-generation-probability nucleotide sequences. In a later analysis, a clonal expansion index was calculated for each public chain from normalized within-repertoire ranks of inferred template counts. In a later analysis, generation probabilities were computed with a VDJ recombination model fitted to out-of-frame rearrangements, and the resulting probabilities were checked against IGoR. Hypergeometric tests were used in a later analysis to score TCR-TCR, TCR-HLA and TCR-CMV co-occurrence, with a repertoire-size bias correction applied to the TCR pairs. False discovery rates were estimated in a later analysis by permuting HLA or CMV assignments 20 times. A later analysis grouped co-occurring TCRs with DBSCAN, adding TCRdist sequence similarity when clustering within HLA-allele-positive subsets. Co-occurrence clustering excluded repertoires with fewer than 30,000 or more than 120,000 public chains, plus five with anomalous nucleotide sharing. As stored in TCRdb, this immuneACCESS dataset retains in-frame rearrangements with V and J assigned. A fraction of the clones does not appear; measured against another copy, unresolved V genes explain less than half of the discrepancy, and the remainder lacks a known reason. V, J and clone size are those of that table, while D and trimming were read from the DNA. The sample yields about 160,000 clones; around four fifths were counted once. The top ten hold around 1.3% of the sample.

The cohort comprised some 700 healthy bone marrow donors. Cohort members were all nominally healthy when sampled, although unrecorded immune exposures were likely present. The donor tested CMV seronegative and was one of the 352 seronegative cohort members. A peripheral blood sample was collected from each donor, and TCR beta sequencing was performed on peripheral blood mononuclear cells. Genomic DNA extraction from the blood cell samples was performed with the Qiagen DNeasy Blood Extraction Kit. The sequence joins TRBV6-4 to TRBJ1-6; 9 bases in between match TRBD1. Sequenced sample: PBMCs. The receptor was isolated from a woman aged 45-65 years in good health and CMV-seronegative. This receptor has the CDR3 CASSDQATGGLPLHF. At the DNA level, the sequence is TGTGCCAGCAGTGACCAGGCGACAGGGGGTTTACCCCTCCACTTT.